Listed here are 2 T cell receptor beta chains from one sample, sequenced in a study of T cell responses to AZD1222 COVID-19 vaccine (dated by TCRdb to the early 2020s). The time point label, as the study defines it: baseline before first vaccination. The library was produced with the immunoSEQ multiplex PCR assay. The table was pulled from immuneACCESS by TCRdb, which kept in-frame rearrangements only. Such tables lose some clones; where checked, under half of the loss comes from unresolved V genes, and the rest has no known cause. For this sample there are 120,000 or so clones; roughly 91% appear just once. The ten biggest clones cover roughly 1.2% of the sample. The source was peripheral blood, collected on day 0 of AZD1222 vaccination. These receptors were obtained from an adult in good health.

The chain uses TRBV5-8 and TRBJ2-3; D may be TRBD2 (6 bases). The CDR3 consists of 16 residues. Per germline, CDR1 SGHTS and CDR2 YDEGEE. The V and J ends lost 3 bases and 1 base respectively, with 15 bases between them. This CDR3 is CASSSPGSGGTDTQYF. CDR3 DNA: TGTGCCAGCAGCTCCCCTGGTTCGGGAGGCACAGATACGCAGTATTTT.

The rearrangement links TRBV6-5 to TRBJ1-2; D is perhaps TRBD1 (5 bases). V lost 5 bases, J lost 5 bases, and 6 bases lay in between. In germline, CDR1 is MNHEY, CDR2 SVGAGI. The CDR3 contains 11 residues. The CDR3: CASSTGYGYTF. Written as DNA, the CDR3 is TGTGCCAGCAGTACAGGATATGGCTACACCTTC.